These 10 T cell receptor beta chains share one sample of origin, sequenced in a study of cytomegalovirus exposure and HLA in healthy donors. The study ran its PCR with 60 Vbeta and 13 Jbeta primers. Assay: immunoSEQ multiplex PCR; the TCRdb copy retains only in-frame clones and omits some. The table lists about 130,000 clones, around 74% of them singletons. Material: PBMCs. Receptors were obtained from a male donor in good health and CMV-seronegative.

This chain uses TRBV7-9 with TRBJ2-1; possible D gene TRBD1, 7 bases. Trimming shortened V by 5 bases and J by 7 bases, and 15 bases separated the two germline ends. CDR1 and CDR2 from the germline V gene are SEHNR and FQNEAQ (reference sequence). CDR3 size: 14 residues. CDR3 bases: TGTGCCAGCAGCCAAAACTCAGGGGGGAATGAGCAGTTCTTC. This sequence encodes CASSQNSGGNEQFF. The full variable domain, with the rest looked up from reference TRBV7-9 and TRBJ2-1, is DTGVSQNPRHKITKRGQNVTFRCDPISEHNRLYWYRQTLGQGPEFLTYFQNEAQLEKSRLLSDRFSAERPKGSFSTLEIQRTEQGDSAMYLCASSQNSGGNEQFFGPGTRLTVL.

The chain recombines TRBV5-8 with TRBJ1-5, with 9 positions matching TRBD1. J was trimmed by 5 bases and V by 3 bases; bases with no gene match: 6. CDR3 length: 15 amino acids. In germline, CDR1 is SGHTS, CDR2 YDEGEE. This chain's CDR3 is CASSWVDRGDQPQHF. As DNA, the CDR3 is TGTGCCAGCAGCTGGGTGGACAGGGGCGATCAGCCCCAGCATTTT.

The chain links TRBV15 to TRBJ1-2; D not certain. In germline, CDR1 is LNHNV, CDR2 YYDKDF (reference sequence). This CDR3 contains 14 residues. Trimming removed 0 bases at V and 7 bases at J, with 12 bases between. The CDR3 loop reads CATSRDPARVGYTF. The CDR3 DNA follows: TGTGCCACCAGCAGAGATCCAGCGCGGGTTGGCTACACCTTC. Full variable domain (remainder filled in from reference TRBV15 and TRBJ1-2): DAMVIQNPRYQVTQFGKPVTLSCSQTLNHNVMYWYQQKSSQAPKLLFHYYDKDFNNEADTPDNFQSRRPNTSFCFLDIRSPGLGDTAMYLCATSRDPARVGYTFGSGTRLTVV.

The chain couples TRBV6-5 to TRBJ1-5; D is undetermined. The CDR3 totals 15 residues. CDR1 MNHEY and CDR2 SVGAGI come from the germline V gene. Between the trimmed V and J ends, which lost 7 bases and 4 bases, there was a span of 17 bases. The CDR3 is CASTTAARKNQPQHF. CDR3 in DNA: TGTGCCAGCACTACCGCGGCCCGGAAAAATCAGCCCCAGCATTTT.

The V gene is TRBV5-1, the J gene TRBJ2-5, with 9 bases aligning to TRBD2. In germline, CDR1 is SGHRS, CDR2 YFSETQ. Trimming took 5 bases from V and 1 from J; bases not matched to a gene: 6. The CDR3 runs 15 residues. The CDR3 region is CASSLAGTTQETQYF. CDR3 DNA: TGCGCCAGCAGTCTAGCGGGGACTACCCAAGAGACCCAGTACTTC.

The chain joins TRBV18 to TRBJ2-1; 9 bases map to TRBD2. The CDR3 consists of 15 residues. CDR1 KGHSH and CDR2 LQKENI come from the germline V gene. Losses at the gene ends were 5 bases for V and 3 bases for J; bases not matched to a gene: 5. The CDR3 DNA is TGTGCCAGCTCATTTATAGCGGGGGACTACAATGAGCAGTTCTTC. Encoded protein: CASSFIAGDYNEQFF.

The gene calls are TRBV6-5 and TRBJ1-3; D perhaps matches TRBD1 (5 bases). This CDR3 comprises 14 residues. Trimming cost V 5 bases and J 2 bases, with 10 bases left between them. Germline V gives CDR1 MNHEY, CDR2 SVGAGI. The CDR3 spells CASSLTGTGNTIYF. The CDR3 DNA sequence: TGTGCCAGCAGTCTTACAGGCACTGGAAACACCATATATTTT.

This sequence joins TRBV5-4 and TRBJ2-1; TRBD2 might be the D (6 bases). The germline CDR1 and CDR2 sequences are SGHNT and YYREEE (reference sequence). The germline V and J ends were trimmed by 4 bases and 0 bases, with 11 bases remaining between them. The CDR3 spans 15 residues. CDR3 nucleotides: TGTGCCAGCAGCCGGAAGCGGGTCTCCTACAATGAGCAGTTCTTC. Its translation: CASSRKRVSYNEQFF.

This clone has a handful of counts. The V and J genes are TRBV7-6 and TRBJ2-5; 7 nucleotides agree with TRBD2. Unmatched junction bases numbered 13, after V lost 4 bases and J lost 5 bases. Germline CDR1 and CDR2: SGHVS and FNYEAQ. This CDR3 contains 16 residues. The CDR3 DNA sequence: TGTGCCAGCAGCTCCTCGCCCGGGACTAACCCGGAGACCCAGTACTTC. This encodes CASSSSPGTNPETQYF.

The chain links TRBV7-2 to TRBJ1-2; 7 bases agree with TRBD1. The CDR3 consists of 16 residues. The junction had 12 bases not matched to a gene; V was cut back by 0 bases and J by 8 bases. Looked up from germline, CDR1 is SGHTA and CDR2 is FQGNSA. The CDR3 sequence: CASSLAPGQTSKGYTF. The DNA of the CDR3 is TGTGCCAGCAGCTTAGCCCCGGGACAGACATCGAAGGGCTACACCTTC.